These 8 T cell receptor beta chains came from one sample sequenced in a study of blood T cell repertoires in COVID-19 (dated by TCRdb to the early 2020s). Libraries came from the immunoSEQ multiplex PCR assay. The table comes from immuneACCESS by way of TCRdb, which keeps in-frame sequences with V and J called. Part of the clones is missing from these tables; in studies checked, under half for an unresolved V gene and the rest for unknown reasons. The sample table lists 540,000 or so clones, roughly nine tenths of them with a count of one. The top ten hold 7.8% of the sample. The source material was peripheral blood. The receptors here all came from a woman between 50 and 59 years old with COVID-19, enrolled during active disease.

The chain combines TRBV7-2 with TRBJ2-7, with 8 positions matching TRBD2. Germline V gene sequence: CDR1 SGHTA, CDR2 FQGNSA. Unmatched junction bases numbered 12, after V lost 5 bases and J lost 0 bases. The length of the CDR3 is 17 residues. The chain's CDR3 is CASSARGAPSSSYEQYF. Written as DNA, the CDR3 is TGTGCCAGCAGCGCGCGGGGGGCTCCCTCCAGCTCCTACGAGCAGTACTTC. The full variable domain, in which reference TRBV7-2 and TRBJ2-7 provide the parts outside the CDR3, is GAGVSQSPSNKVTEKGKDVELRCDPISGHTALYWYRQSLGQGLEFLIYFQGNSAPDKSGLPSDRFSAERTGGSVSTLTIQRTQQEDSAVYLCASSARGAPSSSYEQYFGPGTRLTVT.

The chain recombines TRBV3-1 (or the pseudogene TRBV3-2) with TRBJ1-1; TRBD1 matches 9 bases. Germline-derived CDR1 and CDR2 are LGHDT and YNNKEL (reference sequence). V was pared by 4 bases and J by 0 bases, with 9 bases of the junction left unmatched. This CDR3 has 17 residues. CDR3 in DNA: TGTGCCAGCAGCCGACCTGGGACAGGGAGATTGAACACTGAAGCTTTCTTT. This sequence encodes CASSRPGTGRLNTEAFF.

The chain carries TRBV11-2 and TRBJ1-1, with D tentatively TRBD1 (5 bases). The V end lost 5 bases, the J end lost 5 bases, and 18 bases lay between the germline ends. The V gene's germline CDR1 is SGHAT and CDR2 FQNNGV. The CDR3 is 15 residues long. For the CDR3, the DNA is TGTGCCAGCAGCCCGGCCCGGGGGAGCAAAACTGAAGCTTTCTTT. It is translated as CASSPARGSKTEAFF.

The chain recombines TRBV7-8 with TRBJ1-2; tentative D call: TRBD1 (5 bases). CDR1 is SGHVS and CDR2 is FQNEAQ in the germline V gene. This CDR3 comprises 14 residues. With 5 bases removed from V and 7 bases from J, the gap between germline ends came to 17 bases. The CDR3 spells CASSTQGGRGGYTF. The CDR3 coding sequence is TGTGCCAGCAGCACTCAGGGAGGGAGGGGTGGCTACACCTTC. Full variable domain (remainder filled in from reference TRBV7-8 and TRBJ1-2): GAGVSQSPRYKVAKRGQDVALRCDPISGHVSLFWYQQALGQGPEFLTYFQNEAQLDKSGLPSDRFFAERPEGSVSTLKIQRTQQEDSAVYLCASSTQGGRGGYTFGSGTRLTVV.

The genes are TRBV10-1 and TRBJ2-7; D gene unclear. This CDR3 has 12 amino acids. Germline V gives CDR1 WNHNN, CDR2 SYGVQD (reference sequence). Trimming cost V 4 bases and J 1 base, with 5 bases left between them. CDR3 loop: CASSVTSYEQYF. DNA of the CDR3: TGCGCCAGCAGTGTAACTTCCTACGAGCAGTACTTC.

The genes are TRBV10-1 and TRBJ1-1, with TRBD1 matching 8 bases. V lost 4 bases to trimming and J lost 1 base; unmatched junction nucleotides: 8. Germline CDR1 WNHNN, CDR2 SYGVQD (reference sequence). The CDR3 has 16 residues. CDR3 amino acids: CASSAGTGPGNTEAFF. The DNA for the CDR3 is TGCGCCAGCAGTGCCGGGACAGGTCCGGGGAACACTGAAGCTTTCTTT.

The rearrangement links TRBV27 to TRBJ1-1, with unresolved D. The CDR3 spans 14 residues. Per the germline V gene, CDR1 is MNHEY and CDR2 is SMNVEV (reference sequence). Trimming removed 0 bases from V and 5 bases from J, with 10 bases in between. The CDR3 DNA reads TGTGCCAGCAGTTTATCGGATCGAGGGACTGAAGCTTTCTTT. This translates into CASSLSDRGTEAFF.

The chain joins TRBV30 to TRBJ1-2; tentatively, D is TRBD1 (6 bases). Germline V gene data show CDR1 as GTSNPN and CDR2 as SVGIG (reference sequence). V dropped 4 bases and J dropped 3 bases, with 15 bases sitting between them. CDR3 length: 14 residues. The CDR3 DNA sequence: TGTGCCTGGACCATAGGGGGGGGGTACTATGGCTACACCTTC. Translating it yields CAWTIGGGYYGYTF.